This T cell receptor (beta chain) was recorded in a study of cytomegalovirus exposure and HLA in healthy donors. Findings of the study overall: The study carried out a later analysis of TCR beta sequences. It associated 15,000 to 20,000 of them with specific HLA alleles at a false discovery rate of 0.05. A list of 150 or so TCR beta chains associated with cytomegalovirus was given. Accounts indicate the classifier identified cytomegalovirus status with strong specificity and sensitivity.

PCR amplification relied on 60 Vbeta primers (plus 13 Jbeta primers). In the authors' methods: Some 9.9 million of tens of millions of unique TCR beta chains were shared, per a later count. Method: immunoSEQ multiplex PCR; TCRdb's copy keeps in-frame clones and lacks some. The V and J calls and clone size were taken over from that table, and D and trimming were inferred from the DNA. The table includes over 150,000 clones, roughly 72% detected once. The germline V gene has CDR1 SGDLS and CDR2 YYNGEE. Trimming took 4 bases from V and 3 from J; bases not matched to a gene: 13. The CDR3 length is 17 residues. Turning to this clone: Antigen specificity is unknown.

The specimen was PBMCs. The TCR sequence derives from a man aged 30 to 45 in good health and CMV-seronegative. The rearrangement links TRBV9 to TRBJ2-3; 8 bases match TRBD2. Written as DNA, the CDR3 is TGTGCCAGCAGCTCCCAGATGGGACTAGTTACAACAGATACGCAGTATTTT. This sequence encodes CASSSQMGLVTTDTQYF.